What follows are 21 T cell receptor beta chains derived from one specimen sequenced in a study of T cell repertoires in cytomegalovirus infection. TCRdb itself ran the reads through MiXCR, one entry per CDR3 protein. This table has more than 350,000 distinct CDR3 sequences, 31% appearing once. Sequencing input: PBMCs. The receptors originated from a human donor in good health (CMV status not recorded). Some clones in this sample may be carry-over from other donors' samples.

V usage is TRBV20-1 and J usage is TRBJ2-1; 11 bases line up with TRBD2. The CDR3 has 14 amino acids. V lost 0 bases to trimming and J lost 8 bases; unmatched junction nucleotides: 3. CDR1 and CDR2 (germline): DFQATT, SNEGSKA (reference sequence). The CDR3 region has the DNA TGCAGTGCTAGAGAGACTAGCGGGGTCTATGAGCAGTTCTTC. Translated, it gives CSARETSGVYEQFF.

This clonotype was detected only a few times. The chain has TRBV7-6 and TRBJ2-7, with 7 bases aligning to TRBD1. With 2 bases clipped from V and 0 bases from J, the junction kept 13 bases outside the gene matches. Germline lookup yields CDR1 SGHVS and CDR2 FNYEAQ. The CDR3 runs to 18 residues. The CDR3 nucleotides are TGTGCCAGCAGCTTACCTAACAACAGGGGCGAAAACTCCTACGAGCAGTACTTC. Protein product: CASSLPNNRGENSYEQYF.

This clonotype showed up just a few times. The V and J genes are TRBV20-1 and TRBJ2-1; the D gene is possibly TRBD1 (7 bases). CDR1 and CDR2 from the germline V gene are DFQATT and SNEGSKA (reference sequence). This CDR3 is built from 14 residues. The ends were cut back, 6 bases at V and 3 bases at J, with 15 bases in the middle. CDR3 DNA: TGCAGTGCAAAGACAGGGACTGACTACAATGAGCAGTTCTTC. It specifies CSAKTGTDYNEQFF.

This clonotype was observed a few times. The V call is TRBV30, the J call TRBJ2-1; 12 bases map to TRBD2. This CDR3 is built from 16 residues. The germline V gene encodes CDR1 GTSNPN and CDR2 SVGIG (reference sequence). Trimming cost V 4 bases and J 4 bases; bases outside gene matches: 8. DNA of the CDR3: TGTGCCTGGAACCCCTGGACTAGCGGGGAATACAATGAGCAGTTCTTC. Its protein is CAWNPWTSGEYNEQFF.

This clonotype appeared a few times. The chain links TRBV19 to TRBJ1-5; D is unresolved. This CDR3 spans 14 amino acids. Germline V gene sequence: CDR1 LNHDA, CDR2 SQIVND (reference sequence). The V gene lost 3 bases and the J gene lost 6 bases, with 12 bases spanning the gap. CDR3 bases: TGTGCCAGTAGTATCACGGGGTCCGGTCAGCCCCAGCATTTT. Protein: CASSITGSGQPQHF. Filled out from reference TRBV19 and TRBJ1-5, the complete variable domain reads DGGITQSPKYLFRKEGQNVTLSCEQNLNHDAMYWYRQDPGQGLRLIYYSQIVNDFQKGDIAEGYSVSREKKESFPLTVTSAQKNPTAFYLCASSITGSGQPQHFGDGTRLSIL.

The V call is TRBV7-9, the J call TRBJ2-1; 8 positions agree with TRBD1. The V gene end was trimmed by 2 bases and the J gene end by 5 bases; junction bases not matched to a gene: 11. The CDR3 totals 17 residues. Germline loops: CDR1 SEHNR, CDR2 FQNEAQ (reference sequence). The CDR3: CASSLSSRQGFHNEQFF. The CDR3 DNA is TGTGCCAGCAGCTTAAGCTCGAGACAGGGGTTCCACAATGAGCAGTTCTTC.

The chain recombines TRBV20-1 with TRBJ2-7; possibly TRBD1 or TRBD2 for D (6 bases each). V was shortened by 0 bases and J by 3 bases, with 12 bases between the two germline ends. The CDR3 loop spans 14 amino acids. Germline CDR1 DFQATT, CDR2 SNEGSKA (reference sequence). Here the CDR3 reads CSARDMEGVYEQYF. CDR3 DNA sequence: TGCAGTGCTAGAGATATGGAGGGGGTCTACGAGCAGTACTTC.

The chain couples TRBV20-1 to TRBJ2-7; TRBD2 matches 10 bases. The length of the CDR3 is 15 residues. Germline lookup yields CDR1 DFQATT and CDR2 SNEGSKA (reference sequence). V shed 0 bases, J shed 7 bases, and the junction held 9 bases outside the gene matches. DNA for the CDR3: TGCAGTGCTAGAGATCAGAAGCGGGGGGGCAGAGAGCAGTACTTC. It translates to CSARDQKRGGREQYF.

This clonotype was seen only a few times. The chain carries TRBV28 and TRBJ2-2, with D unclear. V lost 2 bases to trimming and J lost 3 bases, with 16 bases between them. This CDR3 spans 17 amino acids. Germline assignment: CDR1 MDHEN and CDR2 SYDVKM. CDR3 DNA: TGTGCCAGCAGTTTAGTTACACGGACGACATACACCGGGGAGCTGTTTTTT. Amino acid sequence: CASSLVTRTTYTGELFF.

This clonotype was observed a few times. The CDR3 loop reads CASSYGKAQYF. The CDR3 DNA sequence: TGTGCCAGCAGTTACGGCAAAGCGCAGTATTTT. The chain links TRBV6-5 to TRBJ2-3; no reliable D call. The germline V gene has CDR1 MNHEY and CDR2 SVGAGI. The CDR3 extends over 11 amino acids. V dropped 2 bases and J dropped 10 bases, with 7 bases sitting between them.

This chain connects TRBV4-1 to TRBJ1-2; D perhaps matches TRBD1 (5 bases). The CDR3 runs to 15 residues. V gave up 5 bases and J gave up 8 bases, with 21 bases separating them. Per germline, CDR1 MGHRA and CDR2 YSYEKL. CDR3 sequence reads: CASSSQAGTNSGYTF. The CDR3 DNA sequence: TGCGCCAGCAGCTCCCAGGCCGGGACCAACAGCGGCTACACCTTC.

The gene calls are TRBV20-1 and TRBJ1-1; D may be TRBD1 (6 bases). The germline V gene has CDR1 DFQATT and CDR2 SNEGSKA (reference sequence). This CDR3 region has 13 residues. CDR3 sequence: CSSLETGNTEAFF. DNA of the CDR3: TGCAGCAGCCTAGAGACAGGGAACACTGAAGCTTTCTTT.

The V gene is TRBV7-4, the J gene TRBJ1-4; possible D gene TRBD1, 5 bases. In germline, CDR1 is SGHVT, CDR2 SQSDAQ. CDR3 size: 13 residues. V lost 7 bases and J lost 5, with 11 bases in between. CDR3 in amino acids: CASTGTANEKLFF. For the CDR3, the DNA is TGTGCCAGCACCGGGACCGCGAATGAAAAACTGTTTTTT.

J is TRBJ2-1 and V is TRBV6-2 or TRBV6-3, with 8 bases matching TRBD1. CDR3 length: 14 amino acids. V lost 6 bases, J lost 3 bases, and 4 bases stayed unmatched. Looked up from germline, CDR1 is MNHEY and CDR2 is SVGEGT. The chain's CDR3 is CASSGTGNYNEQFF. In DNA form, the CDR3 reads TGTGCCAGCAGCGGGACAGGTAACTACAATGAGCAGTTCTTC.

Many counts were recorded for this clonotype. The chain joins TRBV12-3 or TRBV12-4 to TRBJ2-7, with D possibly being TRBD1 or TRBD2 (5 bases each). Trimming removed 7 bases at V and 5 bases at J, with 18 bases between. The CDR3 has 14 amino acids. The CDR3 loop reads CASNLGLTGHEQYF. CDR3 nucleotide sequence: TGTGCCAGCAACCTCGGCCTTACGGGACACGAGCAGTACTTC.

J is TRBJ1-6 and V is TRBV5-6, with a tentative D call TRBD1 (5 bases). The CDR3 has 17 amino acids. Trimming left V 2 bases short and J 0 bases short, with 12 bases between. Per germline, CDR1 SGHDT and CDR2 YYEEEE. As DNA, the CDR3 is TGTGCCAGCAGCTTCCTGGGACCGAGCTCCTATAATTCACCCCTCCACTTT. It specifies CASSFLGPSSYNSPLHF.

This clonotype came up a few times. The gene calls are TRBV5-1 and TRBJ1-1; D may be TRBD1 (5 bases). Germline CDR1 and CDR2: SGHRS and YFSETQ. CDR3 length equals 16 residues. V was shortened by 5 bases and J by 1 base, with 18 bases between the two germline ends. CDR3 nucleotides: TGCGCCAGCAGGATTGCCTTGACAGAAACGAACACTGAAGCTTTCTTT. It yields the protein CASRIALTETNTEAFF.

J is TRBJ1-5 and V is TRBV6-2 or TRBV6-3; D gene ambiguous. The CDR3 has 16 amino acids. The germline V gene encodes CDR1 MNHEY and CDR2 SVGEGT. V lost 0 bases and J 2 bases, leaving 11 bases between the germline ends. CDR3 protein: CASSYSTRRGNQPQHF. The CDR3 DNA follows: TGTGCCAGCAGTTACTCGACCCGACGCGGCAATCAGCCCCAGCATTTT.

This clonotype is categorized as medium-sized (0.01 to 0.1%). J is TRBJ2-1 and V is TRBV7-2; 9 positions agree with TRBD2. V lost 1 base and J lost 0; bases outside the gene matches: 10. CDR1 and CDR2 from the germline V gene are SGHTA and FQGNSA. The CDR3 spans 19 residues. The chain's CDR3 is CASSLVASGTQSSYNEQFF. The DNA for the CDR3 is TGTGCCAGCAGCTTAGTGGCTAGCGGGACCCAGAGCTCCTACAATGAGCAGTTCTTC.

This clonotype has just a few counts. The chain uses TRBV6-6 and TRBJ2-2, with 10 bases that match TRBD1. The CDR3 runs to 14 residues. Germline trimming cut 4 bases from V and 6 bases from J; bases unmatched to any gene: 2. The germline gives CDR1 MNHNY, CDR2 SVGAGI (reference sequence). Here the CDR3 DNA reads TGTGCCAGCAGTTGGGACAGGGGCGCCGGGGAGCTGTTTTTT. It is translated as CASSWDRGAGELFF.

This clonotype has at least ten counts. The rearrangement links TRBV12-3 or TRBV12-4 to TRBJ2-7; 12 nucleotides match TRBD1. J lost 5 bases, V lost 6 bases, and 5 bases had no gene match. The CDR3 runs 14 residues. The CDR3 DNA reads as TGTGCCAGCAGGCCGGGACAGGGGGCAAACGAGCAGTACTTC. Encoded protein: CASRPGQGANEQYF.